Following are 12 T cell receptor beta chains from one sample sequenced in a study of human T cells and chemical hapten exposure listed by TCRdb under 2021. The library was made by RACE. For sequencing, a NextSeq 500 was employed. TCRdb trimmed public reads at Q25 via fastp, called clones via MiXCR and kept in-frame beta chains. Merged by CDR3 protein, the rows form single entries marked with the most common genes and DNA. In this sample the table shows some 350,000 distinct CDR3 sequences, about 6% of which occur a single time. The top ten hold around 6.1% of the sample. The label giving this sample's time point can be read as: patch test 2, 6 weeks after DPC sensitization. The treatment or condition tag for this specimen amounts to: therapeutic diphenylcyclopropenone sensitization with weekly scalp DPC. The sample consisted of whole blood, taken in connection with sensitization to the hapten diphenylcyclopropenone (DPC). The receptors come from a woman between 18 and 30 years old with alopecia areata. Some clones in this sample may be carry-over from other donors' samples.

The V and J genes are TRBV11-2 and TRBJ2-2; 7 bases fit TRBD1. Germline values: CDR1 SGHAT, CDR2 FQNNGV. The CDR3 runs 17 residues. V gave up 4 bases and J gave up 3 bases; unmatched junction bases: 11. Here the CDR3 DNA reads TGTGCCAGCAGCTCGCAGCGAGGGGGCTTTTACACCGGGGAGCTGTTTTTT. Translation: CASSSQRGGFYTGELFF.

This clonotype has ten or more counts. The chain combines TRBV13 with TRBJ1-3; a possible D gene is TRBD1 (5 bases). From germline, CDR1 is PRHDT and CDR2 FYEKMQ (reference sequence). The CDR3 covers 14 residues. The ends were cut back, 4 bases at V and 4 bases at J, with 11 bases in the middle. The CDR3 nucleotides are TGTGCCAGCAGCTACAGGACTAGGGGAAACACCATATATTTT. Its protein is CASSYRTRGNTIYF.

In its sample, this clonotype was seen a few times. CDR3 bases: TGTGCCAGCAGCCACTCAGACAACCCCACCGGGGAGCTGTTTTTT. Amino acids: CASSHSDNPTGELFF. The chain has TRBV3-1 and TRBJ2-2; D remains ambiguous. Germline CDR1 reads LGHDT; CDR2 reads YNNKEL (reference sequence). This CDR3 contains 15 residues. Trimming took 3 bases from V and 4 from J, leaving 12 bases between them.

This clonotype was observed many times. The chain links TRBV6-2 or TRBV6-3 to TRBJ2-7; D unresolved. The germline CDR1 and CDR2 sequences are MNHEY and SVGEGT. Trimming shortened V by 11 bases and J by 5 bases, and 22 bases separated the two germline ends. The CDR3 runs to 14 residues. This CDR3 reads CAGGRAARNHEQYF. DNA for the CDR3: TGTGCCGGCGGTCGGGCCGCCCGAAACCACGAGCAGTACTTC.

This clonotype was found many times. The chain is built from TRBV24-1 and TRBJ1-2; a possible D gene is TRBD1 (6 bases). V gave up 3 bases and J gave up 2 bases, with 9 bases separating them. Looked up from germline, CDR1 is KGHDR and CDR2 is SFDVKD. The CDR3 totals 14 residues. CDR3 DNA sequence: TGTGCCACCAGTGATCAGGGGTACAACTATGGCTACACCTTC. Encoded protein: CATSDQGYNYGYTF.

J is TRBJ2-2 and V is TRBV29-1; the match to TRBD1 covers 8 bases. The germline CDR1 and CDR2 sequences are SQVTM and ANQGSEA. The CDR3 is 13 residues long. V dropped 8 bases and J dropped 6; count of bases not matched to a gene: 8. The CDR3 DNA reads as TGCAGCTCCCGGACAGGGTGGGCCGGGGAGCTGTTTTTT. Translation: CSSRTGWAGELFF.

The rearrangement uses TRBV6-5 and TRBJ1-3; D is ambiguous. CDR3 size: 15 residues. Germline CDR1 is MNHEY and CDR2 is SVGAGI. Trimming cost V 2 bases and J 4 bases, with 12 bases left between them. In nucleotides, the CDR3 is TGTGCCAGCAGTTACCGGGGTGGGCCCGGAAACACCATATATTTT. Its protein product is CASSYRGGPGNTIYF.

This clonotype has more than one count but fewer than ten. Here the CDR3 DNA reads TGCAGTGCTAGTACCTTTCTTGGGACTAGCACAGATACGCAGTATTTT. It encodes CSASTFLGTSTDTQYF. The chain has TRBV20-1 and TRBJ2-3; D may be TRBD2 (6 bases). V lost 3 bases and J 0 bases, leaving 16 bases between the germline ends. CDR1 and CDR2 from the germline V gene are DFQATT and SNEGSKA (reference sequence). The CDR3 loop spans 16 amino acids.

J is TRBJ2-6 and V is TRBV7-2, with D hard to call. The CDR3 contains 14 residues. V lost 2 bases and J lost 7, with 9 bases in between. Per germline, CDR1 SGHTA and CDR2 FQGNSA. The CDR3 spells CASSLRSVANVLTF. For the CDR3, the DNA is TGTGCCAGCAGCTTAAGGTCAGTCGCCAACGTCCTGACTTTC.

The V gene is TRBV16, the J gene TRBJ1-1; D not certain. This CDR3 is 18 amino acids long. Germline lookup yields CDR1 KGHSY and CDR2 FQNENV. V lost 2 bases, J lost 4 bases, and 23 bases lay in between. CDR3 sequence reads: CASSQTPRGFEGSTEAFF. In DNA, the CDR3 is TGTGCCAGCAGCCAAACCCCCCGAGGTTTCGAAGGTTCCACTGAAGCTTTCTTT.

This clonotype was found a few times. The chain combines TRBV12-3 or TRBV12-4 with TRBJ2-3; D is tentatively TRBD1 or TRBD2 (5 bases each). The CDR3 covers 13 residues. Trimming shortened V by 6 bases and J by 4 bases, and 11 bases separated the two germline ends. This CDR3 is CASREGRSDTQYF. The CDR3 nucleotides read TGTGCCAGCAGAGAGGGGCGATCAGATACGCAGTATTTT.

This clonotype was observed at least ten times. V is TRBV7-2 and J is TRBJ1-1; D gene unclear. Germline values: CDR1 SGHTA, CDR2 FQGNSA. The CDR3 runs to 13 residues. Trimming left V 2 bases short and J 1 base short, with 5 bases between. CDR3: CASSLPRNTEAFF. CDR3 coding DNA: TGTGCCAGCAGCTTACCGAGGAACACTGAAGCTTTCTTT.